This entry lists 15 T cell receptor beta chains sequenced from one sample in a study of CD8+ T cells in alopecia areata. Extraction of RNA preceded its reverse transcription into cDNA, which served as the sequencing template. TCRdb keeps only in-frame clones here, not all; method: immunoSEQ multiplex PCR. The data show roughly 8,000 clones, around two thirds seen once. From alopecia areata patients, lesional scalp punch biopsies and peripheral blood were collected. Sample: skin, taken at week 0. The source is a human donor with alopecia areata.

The CDR3 DNA reads as TGCGCCAGCAGCCAAGATAGGACAGGCATATACTACGAGCAGTACTTC. Translation: CASSQDRTGIYYEQYF. The chain employs TRBV4-3 and TRBJ2-7; 7 bases are shared with TRBD1. The CDR3 sequence is 16 residues long. CDR1 is LGHNA and CDR2 is YSLEER in the germline V gene. The V segment lost 0 bases and the J segment 3 bases; nucleotides outside the gene matches: 8.

This rearrangement joins TRBV5-1 to TRBJ2-6, with D tentatively TRBD2 (5 bases). Germline-derived CDR1 and CDR2 are SGHRS and YFSETQ. This CDR3 has 15 residues. V lost 3 bases, J lost 0 bases, and 7 bases lay in between. CDR3 loop: CASSSGNSGANVLTF. The CDR3 DNA reads TGCGCCAGCAGCTCGGGGAACTCTGGGGCCAACGTCCTGACTTTC.

This clone occurred a few times. The chain has TRBV10-3 and TRBJ2-5; D ambiguous. V was cut by 10 bases and J by 5 bases, with 14 bases left in between. The V gene's germline CDR1 is ENHRY and CDR2 SYGVKD. This CDR3 is built from 12 residues. The CDR3 spells CATGEGPETQYF. The CDR3 nucleotides are TGTGCCACCGGTGAAGGTCCGGAGACCCAGTACTTC.

This clone was seen only a few times. The CDR3 loop reads CASSKVCAGNYGYTF. CDR3 DNA sequence: TGTGCCAGCAGCAAAGTGTGTGCGGGGAACTATGGCTACACCTTC. This chain connects TRBV21-1 to TRBJ1-2. TRBV21-1 is annotated as a pseudogene. There are 15 residues in the CDR3.

The gene calls are TRBV4-1 and TRBJ1-1; D unclear. The V gene lost 1 base and the J gene lost 0 bases, with 9 bases spanning the gap. Germline assignment: CDR1 MGHRA and CDR2 YSYEKL. CDR3 length equals 15 residues. CDR3 in amino acids: CASSQVFDMNTEAFF. The CDR3 bases are TGCGCCAGCAGCCAAGTTTTTGACATGAACACTGAAGCTTTCTTT.

V usage is TRBV27 and J usage is TRBJ2-2; possibly TRBD1 or TRBD2 for D (5 bases each). The germline V gene has CDR1 MNHEY and CDR2 SMNVEV (reference sequence). Trimming cost V 8 bases and J 4 bases, with 17 bases left between them. The CDR3 runs to 15 residues. CDR3 region: CASSLEGWGTGELFF. Here the CDR3 DNA reads TGTGCCAGCTCCCTCGAGGGGTGGGGCACCGGGGAGCTGTTTTTT.

In its sample, this clone was seen a few times. The chain employs TRBV7-8 and TRBJ2-7; D is unresolved. With 5 bases removed from V and 5 bases from J, the gap between germline ends came to 16 bases. Germline lookup yields CDR1 SGHVS and CDR2 FQNEAQ. CDR3 length: 14 amino acids. CDR3 protein: CASSPLLGPNEQYF. DNA of the CDR3: TGTGCCAGCAGCCCACTCCTCGGACCGAACGAGCAGTACTTC.

This clone has just a few counts. The chain recombines TRBV27 with TRBJ1-2; unclear D gene. V gave up 2 bases and J gave up 3 bases, with 10 bases separating them. Germline loops: CDR1 MNHEY, CDR2 SMNVEV (reference sequence). The CDR3 loop spans 14 amino acids. Here the CDR3 reads CASSLRSGDYGYTF. DNA for the CDR3: TGTGCCAGCAGTTTAAGATCGGGTGACTATGGCTACACCTTC.

The chain couples TRBV5-1 to TRBJ2-6; TRBD2 might be the D (6 bases). The length of the CDR3 is 15 residues. From germline, CDR1 is SGHRS and CDR2 YFSETQ. V was pared by 4 bases and J by 2 bases, with 10 bases between. As DNA, the CDR3 is TGCGCCAGCAGCGGAGGGGAGACTGGGGCCAACGTCCTGACTTTC. Protein: CASSGGETGANVLTF.

The chain recombines TRBV11-1 with TRBJ1-1, with 8 bases matching TRBD1. Per germline, CDR1 SGHAT and CDR2 FQDESV (reference sequence). V lost 5 bases to trimming and J lost 6 bases; unmatched junction nucleotides: 11. The CDR3 covers 15 residues. The CDR3 loop reads CASSGPGQGSPEAFF. The CDR3 DNA follows: TGTGCCAGCAGCGGACCAGGACAGGGATCCCCTGAAGCTTTCTTT.

Regarding this clone: Other DNA sequences in the same sample also yield this CDR3. The chain uses TRBV7-2 and TRBJ1-2, with D possibly TRBD1 on 6 matching bases. V dropped 6 bases and J dropped 7 bases, with 18 bases sitting between them. Germline CDR1 SGHTA, CDR2 FQGNSA. This CDR3 has 14 amino acids. DNA for the CDR3: TGTGCCAGCAGTTCCCCCCCGTTAGGGGGTGGCTACACCTTC. Residues: CASSSPPLGGGYTF.

The V and J genes are TRBV7-2 and TRBJ1-6; 7 nucleotides align to TRBD1. V gave up 1 base and J gave up 3 bases; unmatched junction bases: 3. Germline loops: CDR1 SGHTA, CDR2 FQGNSA. This CDR3 contains 16 residues. The CDR3 DNA reads TGTGCCAGCAGCTTAGTTTCAGGGGGCTATAATTCACCCCTCCACTTT. The encoded protein is CASSLVSGGYNSPLHF.

This chain uses TRBV7-9 with TRBJ2-2; D tentatively fits TRBD1 or TRBD2 (5 bases each). Germline V lookup: CDR1 SEHNR, CDR2 FQNEAQ (reference sequence). The CDR3 is made up of 14 amino acids. Deletions cut 5 bases from V and 5 bases from J, with 12 bases between. Here the CDR3 reads CASSVNGGTGELFF. CDR3 nucleotide sequence: TGTGCCAGCAGCGTCAATGGGGGAACCGGGGAGCTGTTTTTT.

The chain couples TRBV19 to TRBJ1-1; a weak D match, TRBD1 (6 bases). Germline CDR1 is LNHDA and CDR2 is SQIVND (reference sequence). Trimming pared 3 bases from V and 4 bases from J, leaving 15 bases between. The CDR3 is 15 residues long. The CDR3 loop is CASSMVNRVRTEAFF. CDR3 coding DNA: TGTGCCAGTAGTATGGTTAACAGGGTGCGCACTGAAGCTTTCTTT.

This clone was picked up one time. The chain couples TRBV25-1 to TRBJ2-7; D possibly matches TRBD1 or TRBD2 (5 bases each). Germline CDR1 reads MGHDK; CDR2 reads SYGVNS. This CDR3 comprises 12 residues. The V gene lost 2 bases and the J gene lost 3 bases, with 5 bases spanning the gap. Written as DNA, the CDR3 is TGTGCCAGCAGTGAAGGGGGCTACGAGCAGTACTTC. Translating it yields CASSEGGYEQYF.